Included here is one T cell receptor beta chain sequence, with context. Other nucleotide sequences in the sample specify the same CDR3. The sample belongs to a study of control samples from healthy donors and cancer patients. Measured with immunoSEQ multiplex PCR; TCRdb has only the in-frame clones, and not every one. The sample has roughly 190,000 clones; around 91% are singletons. Deletions cut 2 bases from V and 1 base from J, with 8 bases between. CDR1 MNHEY and CDR2 SVGAGI come from the germline V gene. The CDR3 sequence is 14 residues long. Sequenced sample: blood. The clonotype comes from a woman under 40 in good health. The chain links TRBV6-5 to TRBJ1-1; D remains unclear. The CDR3 DNA follows: TGTGCCAGCAGTTACGGGCGGGGGAACACTGAAGCTTTCTTT. It encodes CASSYGRGNTEAFF.